This passage covers 26 T cell receptor beta chains from one sample sequenced in a study of beta chain features in type 1 diabetes (dated by TCRdb to about 2018). What the study reported, not specific to this receptor: A moderate but significant shortening of TCRB CDR3 length was observed in type 1 diabetes patients in all four CD4+ subsets.

These receptors' targets are unknown. Libraries were prepared through the immunoSEQ multiplex PCR assay. The entire isolated RNA was reverse transcribed using the High Capacity cDNA Reverse Transcription Kit, and thus expressed TCRB transcripts were sequenced. In its TCRdb copy, this immuneACCESS table keeps in-frame sequences only and misses some clones. Where compared with another copy, unresolved V genes explain less than half of these, and the others have no known cause. This sample comprises about 650,000 clones, roughly 12% of them detected only once. In total, the top ten clones hold around 0.12% of the sample. What was sequenced was naive CD4+ T cells from blood. Reading the label with the study, this specimen's cell subset or site is: true naive CD4+ T cells. These receptors originate from a man in his thirties or forties with type 1 diabetes.

With regard to this clone: The junction departs from germline at one end; a sequencing error may be responsible. The J gene is TRBJ1-1, the V gene TRBV9; no definite D call. The CDR3 extends over 13 amino acids. Germline V lookup: CDR1 SGDLS, CDR2 YYNGEE. Here the CDR3 reads CASRPRREGETFF. The DNA of the CDR3 is TGTGCCAGCAGGCCAAGAAGGGAGGGTGAAACTTTCTTT.

This clone was seen only a few times. DNA of the CDR3: TGTGCCAGCAGCCAAGATGAGCGGGGCTACACAGATACGCAGTATTTT. It translates to CASSQDERGYTDTQYF. The V gene is TRBV4-2, the J gene TRBJ2-3; 7 bases line up with TRBD2. The ends lost 0 bases at V and 2 bases at J; junction bases unmatched: 5. The germline CDR1 and CDR2 sequences are LGHNA and YNFKEQ. The CDR3 extends over 16 amino acids.

This chain joins TRBV28 and TRBJ2-6; D is unclear. Germline values: CDR1 MDHEN, CDR2 SYDVKM. The CDR3 extends over 13 amino acids. V was trimmed by 4 bases and J by 1 base, leaving 2 bases between them. The CDR3 region has the DNA TGTGCCAGCAGTTCATCTGGGGCCAACGTCCTGACTTTC. Translated: CASSSSGANVLTF.

This chain joins TRBV10-2 and TRBJ2-1; D is unresolved. Germline loops: CDR1 WSHSY, CDR2 SAAADI. Trimming took 0 bases from V and 10 from J, leaving 7 bases between them. The CDR3 consists of 12 residues. This chain's CDR3 is CASSESGLEQFF. The CDR3 DNA reads TGCGCCAGCAGTGAGTCCGGGCTCGAGCAGTTCTTC.

J is TRBJ2-4 and V is TRBV5-1, with TRBD1 identical over 8 bases. Trimming took 4 bases from V and 6 from J; bases not matched to a gene: 6. The CDR3 is 14 residues long. Per germline, CDR1 SGHRS and CDR2 YFSETQ. The CDR3 nucleotides are TGCGCCAGCAGCGCGGGACAGGAGATAAACATTCAGTACTTC. Translated, it gives CASSAGQEINIQYF.

This clone has just a few counts. The V call is TRBV7-2, the J call TRBJ1-4; D is ambiguous. The CDR3 length is 14 residues. V was cut by 5 bases and J by 5 bases, with 12 bases left in between. CDR1 is SGHTA and CDR2 is FQGNSA in the germline V gene. The CDR3 reads CASSTRTGNEKLFF. CDR3 DNA: TGTGCCAGCAGCACCCGGACGGGGAATGAAAAACTGTTTTTT.

This sequence joins TRBV25-1 and TRBJ2-2; D unclear. Germline CDR1 and CDR2: MGHDK and SYGVNS. CDR3 size: 15 residues. With 5 bases removed from V and 2 bases from J, the gap between germline ends came to 12 bases. The CDR3 protein is CASSRSGFNTGELFF. As DNA, the CDR3 is TGTGCCAGCAGTAGGTCGGGTTTTAACACCGGGGAGCTGTTTTTT. The full variable domain, rest sourced from reference TRBV25-1 and TRBJ2-2, is EADIYQTPRYLVIGTGKKITLECSQTMGHDKMYWYQQDPGMELHLIHYSYGVNSTEKGDLSSESTVSRIRTEHFPLTLESARPSHTSQYLCASSRSGFNTGELFFGEGSRLTVL.

The CDR3: CASSVDLAGLSQETQYF. The DNA of the CDR3 is TGTGCCAGCAGTGTAGACTTAGCAGGACTGTCCCAAGAGACCCAGTACTTC. The chain uses TRBV6-1 and TRBJ2-5; D possibly corresponds to TRBD2 (5 bases). CDR1 is MNHNS and CDR2 is SASEGT in the germline V gene. V was shortened by 4 bases and J by 1 base, with 19 bases between the two germline ends. The CDR3 is 17 amino acids.

V usage is TRBV2 and J usage is TRBJ2-4, with no clear D. V dropped 3 bases and J dropped 5 bases, with 5 bases sitting between them. Looked up from germline, CDR1 is SNHLY and CDR2 is FYNNEI. The CDR3 totals 12 residues. Here the CDR3 DNA reads TGTGCCAGCAGTGATCGGGAAAACATTCAGTACTTC. As protein: CASSDRENIQYF.

This clone turned up a few times. The V call is TRBV30, the J call TRBJ2-5, with TRBD2 matching over 10 bases. Germline V gene sequence: CDR1 GTSNPN, CDR2 SVGIG (reference sequence). V gave up 4 bases and J gave up 4 bases; unmatched junction bases: 0. This CDR3 spans 12 amino acids. CDR3 region: CAWTSGGETQYF. In nucleotides, the CDR3 is TGTGCCTGGACTAGCGGGGGAGAGACCCAGTACTTC.

The rearrangement joins TRBV10-3 to TRBJ2-7; 10 bases are a match to TRBD1. The germline V gene encodes CDR1 ENHRY and CDR2 SYGVKD. This CDR3 is built from 14 residues. V gave up 6 bases and J gave up 5 bases; unmatched junction bases: 7. The CDR3 DNA reads TGTGCCATCAGCACGGGACAGGGGTCCCACGAGCAGTACTTC. The encoded protein is CAISTGQGSHEQYF.

The CDR3 DNA reads TGTGCCAGCTCACCTTGGACAGGGGGCGCGGCAGGGGCCAACGTCCTGACTTTC. It codes for CASSPWTGGAAGANVLTF. V is TRBV18 and J is TRBJ2-6; 11 positions match TRBD1. The germline CDR1 and CDR2 sequences are KGHSH and LQKENI. CDR3 length equals 18 residues. V shed 3 bases, J shed 4 bases, and the junction held 8 bases outside the gene matches. The whole variable domain, filled in from reference TRBV18 and TRBJ2-6, reads NAGVMQNPRHLVRRRGQEARLRCSPMKGHSHVYWYRQLPEEGLKFMVYLQKENIIDESGMPKERFSAEFPKEGPSILRIQQVVRGDSAAYFCASSPWTGGAAGANVLTFGAGSRLTVL.

This clone was counted a few times. J is TRBJ2-1 and V is TRBV11-2; D may be TRBD1 or TRBD2 (7 bases each). Germline CDR1 is SGHAT and CDR2 is FQNNGV. V lost 5 bases to trimming and J lost 6 bases, with 17 bases between them. The CDR3 length is 15 residues. The CDR3 region is CASSVPGGGRNEQFF. The CDR3 DNA follows: TGTGCCAGCAGCGTCCCAGGGGGGGGCCGCAATGAGCAGTTCTTC.

The V call is TRBV12-5, the J call TRBJ2-7; 9 nucleotides align to TRBD1. Germline CDR1 is LGHNT and CDR2 is FRNRAP. This CDR3 is built from 13 residues. The trim removed 6 bases at V and 5 bases at J, leaving 5 bases unmatched. The CDR3 DNA sequence: TGTGCTAGTGGGAGAGACAGGGGGAACGAGCAGTACTTC. Translated: CASGRDRGNEQYF.

The chain employs TRBV9 and TRBJ1-1; a possible D gene is TRBD1 (5 bases). Germline lookup yields CDR1 SGDLS and CDR2 YYNGEE. This CDR3 comprises 14 residues. V shed 0 bases and J shed 6 bases, with 12 bases lying between them. CDR3 sequence reads: CASSVGAGTAEAFF. CDR3 nucleotides: TGTGCCAGCAGCGTAGGGGCCGGGACCGCTGAAGCTTTCTTT.

The rearrangement uses TRBV29-1 and TRBJ2-7; D not resolved. From germline, CDR1 is SQVTM and CDR2 ANQGSEA. The CDR3 is 17 amino acids. V lost 4 bases, J lost 0 bases, and 22 bases lay in between. This chain's CDR3 is CSVVTFGRRGSSYEQYF. The CDR3 nucleotides are TGCAGCGTTGTTACTTTTGGGCGTCGAGGAAGCTCCTACGAGCAGTACTTC.

In this sample, this clone turned up a few times. The gene calls are TRBV10-3 and TRBJ1-5, with D perhaps matching TRBD1 (5 bases). The CDR3 is made up of 12 amino acids. The germline V gene has CDR1 ENHRY and CDR2 SYGVKD. Trimming shortened V by 0 bases and J by 9 bases, and 6 bases separated the two germline ends. CDR3 nucleotides: TGTGCCATCAGTGAGTCGGGGGGGCCCCAGCATTTT. Residues: CAISESGGPQHF.

The chain carries TRBV15 and TRBJ2-5; 14 bases align to TRBD2. CDR1 LNHNV and CDR2 YYDKDF come from the germline V gene (reference sequence). The length of the CDR3 is 15 residues. The trim removed 6 bases at V and 12 bases at J, leaving 12 bases unmatched. The CDR3 DNA sequence: TGTGCCACCAGAAATTCCGGGACTAGCGGGGGAAACGAGTACTTC. Protein product: CATRNSGTSGGNEYF.

The J gene is TRBJ2-5, the V gene TRBV5-6; D remains unclear. Germline V gives CDR1 SGHDT, CDR2 YYEEEE. Trimming cost V 4 bases and J 5 bases, with 15 bases left between them. This CDR3 is 14 amino acids long. CDR3 bases: TGTGCCAGCAGCATCCGGTTTTCCCGGGAGACCCAGTACTTC. Residues: CASSIRFSRETQYF.

This clone occurred a few times. V and J are TRBV10-3 and TRBJ2-1; 9 nucleotides match TRBD1. V shed 2 bases, J shed 7 bases, and the junction held 9 bases outside the gene matches. Germline-derived CDR1 and CDR2 are ENHRY and SYGVKD. The CDR3 totals 16 residues. The CDR3 loop is CAISEPQGARGNEQFF. Here the CDR3 DNA reads TGTGCCATCAGTGAGCCACAGGGGGCGAGGGGGAATGAGCAGTTCTTC.

The chain has TRBV11-2 and TRBJ2-1, with D perhaps assigned TRBD1 or TRBD2 (5 bases each). V lost 6 bases, J lost 6 bases, and 12 bases lay in between. In germline, CDR1 is SGHAT, CDR2 FQNNGV. The CDR3 is 13 residues long. CDR3 sequence (DNA): TGTGCCAGCAGGTCTCAGGGACGCAATGAGCAGTTCTTC. This gives the protein CASRSQGRNEQFF.

A few counts support this clone. The gene calls are TRBV14 and TRBJ2-5; tentative D call: TRBD1 (6 bases). In germline, CDR1 is SGHDN, CDR2 FVKESK. The CDR3 loop spans 16 amino acids. Trimming stripped 4 bases from V and 5 bases from J, with 20 bases between. CDR3 sequence (DNA): TGTGCCAGCAGCCCTTCGACAGGATCAATGTGGGAGACCCAGTACTTC. Protein sequence: CASSPSTGSMWETQYF.

This clone was seen a few times. Distinct nucleotide sequences in the sample also encode this CDR3. This sequence joins TRBV7-2 and TRBJ2-3, with 14 positions matching TRBD2. CDR3 length: 17 amino acids. The ends lost 5 bases at V and 2 bases at J; junction bases unmatched: 6. Germline CDR1 SGHTA, CDR2 FQGNSA. CDR3 nucleotides: TGTGCCAGCAGCCCGCGGACTAGCGGGGGGATCACAGATACGCAGTATTTT. The encoded protein is CASSPRTSGGITDTQYF.

A remark on this clone: This may arise from a read error, as a much more abundant clone is one base away. The rearrangement joins TRBV7-9 to TRBJ1-1; no firm D call. This CDR3 is built from 11 residues. Looked up from germline, CDR1 is SEHNR and CDR2 is FQNEAQ (reference sequence). V lost 5 bases and J lost 2, with 3 bases in between. This CDR3 is CASSINTEAFF. The DNA of the CDR3 is TGTGCCAGCAGCATTAACACTGAAGCTTTCTTT. Looking up the rest from reference TRBV7-9 and TRBJ1-1 gives the full variable domain: DTGVSQNPRHKITKRGQNVTFRCDPISEHNRLYWYRQTLGQGPEFLTYFQNEAQLEKSRLLSDRFSAERPKGSFSTLEIQRTEQGDSAMYLCASSINTEAFFGQGTRLTVV.

The chain carries TRBV4-2 and TRBJ2-4; 8 bases agree with TRBD2. CDR3 size: 14 residues. The germline V gene has CDR1 LGHNA and CDR2 YNFKEQ. J gave up 9 bases and V 0 bases, and 4 bases lay outside the gene matches. The CDR3 reads CASSQEWAGGIQYF. The CDR3 DNA is TGTGCCAGCAGCCAAGAGTGGGCGGGGGGCATTCAGTACTTC.

This clone has more than one count but fewer than ten. The chain joins TRBV30 to TRBJ1-2; TRBD1 aligns across 8 bases. J was trimmed by 8 bases and V by 2 bases; bases with no gene match: 13. The CDR3 totals 15 residues. The germline V gene encodes CDR1 GTSNPN and CDR2 SVGIG (reference sequence). This chain's CDR3 is CAWSLTSDRAGGYTF. CDR3 nucleotide sequence: TGTGCCTGGAGTTTAACTTCGGACAGGGCCGGGGGCTACACCTTC.